The source of this T cell receptor beta chain is a study of immune characterization of retroperitoneal liposarcoma. Germline V gene sequence: CDR1 MNHEY, CDR2 SMNVEV (reference sequence). The CDR3 is 17 amino acids. A single record per CDR3 protein comes from TCRdb applying MiXCR to the PCR reads. The repertoire holds some 2,000 distinct CDR3 sequences, with around 43% as singletons. By share, this clonotype ranks as large (0.1 to 1%). The chain carries TRBV27 and TRBJ2-1, with TRBD2 matching over 10 bases. The last part of the DNA fits TRBJ2-7 better; the J call may be wrong. The material sequenced was tumor tissue. This receptor was obtained from a male donor with retroperitoneal liposarcoma. The CDR3: CASSLSSGGAPTDTQYF. The CDR3, as DNA: TGTGCCAGCAGTTTATCCAGCGGGGGGGCCCCCACAGATACGCAGTACTTC.